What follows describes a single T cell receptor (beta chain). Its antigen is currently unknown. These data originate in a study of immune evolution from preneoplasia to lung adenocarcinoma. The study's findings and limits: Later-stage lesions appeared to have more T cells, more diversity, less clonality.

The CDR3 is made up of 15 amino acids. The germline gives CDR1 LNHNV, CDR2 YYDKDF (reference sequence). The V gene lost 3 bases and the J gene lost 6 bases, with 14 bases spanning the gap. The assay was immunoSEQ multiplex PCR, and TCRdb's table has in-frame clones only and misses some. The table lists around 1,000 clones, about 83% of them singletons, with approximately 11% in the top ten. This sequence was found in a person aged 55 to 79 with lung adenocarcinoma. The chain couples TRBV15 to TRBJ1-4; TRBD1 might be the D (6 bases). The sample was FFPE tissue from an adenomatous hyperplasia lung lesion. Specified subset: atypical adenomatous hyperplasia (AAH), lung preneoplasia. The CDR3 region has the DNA TGTGCCACCAGCAGGTGGGGGCGGGTGGATGAAAAACTGTTTTTT. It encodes CATSRWGRVDEKLFF.